Below, 10 T cell receptor beta chains from the same sample are listed, as sequenced in a study of early T cells in non-severe SARS-CoV-2 infection. TCRdb re-called the 5' RACE reads through MiXCR, storing one row per CDR3 protein. The top ten hold around 2.9% of the sample, which has 110,000 or so distinct CDR3 sequences, around 10% seen once. The specimen sequenced was whole blood. All receptors derive from an adult who was a healthcare worker with PCR-confirmed SARS-CoV-2 infection or an uninfected control (not recorded which).

This clonotype was seen a few times. The CDR3 protein is CASSLDRGGPTDTQYF. CDR3 in DNA: TGTGCCAGCAGCTTAGATCGCGGGGGCCCCACAGATACGCAGTATTTT. The chain couples TRBV7-8 to TRBJ2-3; a possible D gene is TRBD2 (7 bases). The CDR3 spans 16 residues. In germline, CDR1 is SGHVS, CDR2 FQNEAQ. V gave up 1 base and J gave up 2 bases, with 13 bases separating them.

The V gene is TRBV4-1, the J gene TRBJ2-2, with 9 nucleotides matching TRBD2. The junction had 2 bases not matched to a gene; V was cut back by 0 bases and J by 0 bases. Germline values: CDR1 MGHRA, CDR2 YSYEKL. The CDR3 extends over 17 amino acids. CDR3 bases: TGCGCCAGCAGCCAAGACTCTAGCGGGGCGAACACCGGGGAGCTGTTTTTT. Translated, it gives CASSQDSSGANTGELFF.

This clonotype was counted many times. The V gene is TRBV6-5, the J gene TRBJ1-2; 8 nucleotides align to TRBD1. The germline V gene has CDR1 MNHEY and CDR2 SVGAGI. V was clipped by 6 bases and J by 5 bases; unmatched bases: 11. The CDR3 runs to 15 residues. The CDR3 loop reads CASRSDRAGSYGYTF. The CDR3 nucleotides are TGTGCCAGCAGGTCGGACAGGGCGGGTTCTTATGGCTACACCTTC.

In the case of this clonotype: A read error may account for a junction end that differs from germline. The CDR3 loop reads CASSEIPGGPGELFF. CDR3 nucleotide sequence: TGTGCTAGCAGCGAAATCCCAGGGGGACCCGGGGAGCTGTTTTTT. The genes are TRBV7-7 and TRBJ2-2, with 7 bases that match TRBD1. Germline lookup yields CDR1 SSHAT and CDR2 FNYEAQ (reference sequence). The CDR3 has 15 residues.

V gene TRBV10-3 combines with J gene TRBJ1-1; tentatively, D is TRBD1 (5 bases). The germline gives CDR1 ENHRY, CDR2 SYGVKD. CDR3 length: 14 amino acids. V lost 2 bases, J lost 5 bases, and 12 bases lay in between. CDR3 sequence reads: CAISEPTGTTEAFF. The CDR3 bases are TGTGCCATCAGTGAGCCAACAGGAACAACTGAAGCTTTCTTT.

V gene TRBV2 combines with J gene TRBJ1-4; D uncertain. The CDR3 loop spans 14 amino acids. CDR1 is SNHLY, CDR2 FYNNEI, per germline. V lost 5 bases, J lost 5 bases, and 12 bases lay in between. The CDR3 DNA is TGTGCCAGCAGTTTAAACAGTGGAAATGAAAAACTGTTTTTT. Its translation is CASSLNSGNEKLFF.

The sample holds a few counts of this clonotype. The chain couples TRBV30 to TRBJ1-5; D remains ambiguous. The germline V gene encodes CDR1 GTSNPN and CDR2 SVGIG (reference sequence). V gave up 7 bases and J gave up 2 bases, with 18 bases separating them. The CDR3 spans 15 residues. The chain's CDR3 is CASTSFSGGNQPQHF. CDR3 bases: TGTGCCTCCACATCCTTTAGCGGAGGCAATCAGCCCCAGCATTTT.

The V gene is TRBV6-1, the J gene TRBJ2-5; 8 nucleotides match TRBD2. The CDR3 has 15 residues. V trimming: 10 bases; J trimming: 2 bases; junction bases outside the gene matches: 12. Germline CDR1 MNHNS, CDR2 SASEGT. The CDR3 spells CATGANSGVQETQYF. The CDR3 coding sequence is TGTGCCACCGGGGCTAATAGCGGGGTTCAAGAGACCCAGTACTTC.

The V gene is TRBV6-5, the J gene TRBJ1-3; the D is unclear. Looked up from germline, CDR1 is MNHEY and CDR2 is SVGAGI. Trimming removed 4 bases from V and 7 bases from J, with 14 bases in between. The CDR3 extends over 14 amino acids. The CDR3 nucleotides read TGTGCCAGCAGTTCTACTCAGAGGGCGAACACCATATATTTT. Residues: CASSSTQRANTIYF.

In its sample, this clonotype was seen a few times. The genes are TRBV5-1 and TRBJ2-1; TRBD1 matches at 8 bases. Germline CDR1 is SGHRS and CDR2 is YFSETQ. The J segment lost 4 bases and the V segment lost 4 bases, leaving 1 base of the junction unmatched. The CDR3 totals 13 residues. In nucleotides, the CDR3 is TGCGCCAGCAGCCGGGACAGGTACAATGAGCAGTTCTTC. Translating gives CASSRDRYNEQFF.